This TCR beta chain is drawn from a study of blood T cells in healthy people across ages (dated by TCRdb to about 2015). Background on the whole study: In model experiments, template switching captured about one uniquely barcoded TCR beta cDNA molecule for every two T cells. The study analyzed two additional independent replicas of 1 million unique cDNA reads from the same blood draw for two donors, one aged 18 to 30 and one aged 80 or older. Four age groups were formed from the donors: young (average approximately 15 years), middle-aged (around 40), aged (about 68) and long-lived (about 80). The study measured age-related changes in TCR beta repertoire diversity using deep sequencing normalized with unique cDNA molecular identifiers. To avoid experimental bias, donors of different ages were spread randomly across the sequencing lanes. Paper-wide results and their limitations: Because profiling used bulk unsorted PBMCs, naive and antigen-experienced compartments could not be compared conclusively. Compared with the aged group, more naive CD4+ T cells, fewer expanded clones and increased TCR diversity were shown by the long-lived group, suggesting age selection. Observed TCR beta diversity correlated strongly with the percentage of naive T cells measured by flow cytometry. Donor CMV infection status was unknown, potentially confounding age-related changes in expanded clonotypes. Estimates of total diversity based on one million sequenced T cells were regarded as lower bounds and as underestimates. Observed TCR beta diversity per million T cells fell roughly linearly with age, and a significant reduction was already apparent by age roughly 40.

Comments on this clonotype: The target of this receptor is not known. Per-base quality was not reported, and no clone a single base away is much larger than it.

The protocol used for the library was 5' RACE. A second about 7 to 11 cycle PCR used a sample-barcoded 5' primer and a J-beta primer mix. Each TCR beta cDNA molecule received a unique molecular identifier from a template-switch 5' adaptor carrying 12 random nucleotides. Each sample yielded at least 3 million CDR3-containing paired-end reads. The Mint cDNA synthesis kit, primed by a TRBC-specific oligonucleotide, was used to synthesize first-strand cDNA from all RNA. After uracil-DNA glycosylase treatment, a first 18-cycle PCR used universal primers M1SS and BC2_uni_R on all cDNA. The original pipeline was this. For normalization, 1 million high-quality reads, each with a distinct molecular identifier, were randomly selected from each sample. Instead of being binned into consensus sequences, reads that shared molecular identifiers were thrown out. MiTCR, with a Q25 quality threshold and the strictest error-elimination algorithm, was used for CDR3 identification, clonotype clustering and error correction. A nonparametric unseen species model using Euler transformation provided a lower-bound estimate of total TCR beta diversity. TCRdb reprocessed the public reads (quality trimming at Q25 with fastp, clone calling with MiXCR) and kept in-frame beta chains. Here each entry gathers all rows of one CDR3 protein and keeps the most common genes and DNA. The authors' filters were not applied to this entry. This sample comprises approximately 1,700,000 distinct CDR3 sequences, about 39% of them detected only once. Together, the top ten hold 20% to 25% of the sample.

The roughly 39 donors, aged about 6 to 95 years, were systemically healthy Caucasian individuals from Russia. Ten milliliters of peripheral blood were collected from each donor into EDTA-treated Vacutainer tubes. Ficoll-Paque density-gradient centrifugation was used to isolate PBMCs, with at least 6 million per sample. Trizol reagent was used to extract total RNA from PBMCs, with at least 5.5 micrograms per sample. The percentages of naive CD45RAhigh/CD27high T cells were determined by flow cytometry on a PBMC aliquot from every donor. The clonotype comes from a human donor in good health. Specimen: blood.

The CDR3 region: CASRLWRDSRGEQYF. The base sequence is TGTGCCAGCAGGTTGTGGAGGGACTCACGAGGGGAGCAGTACTTC. The rearrangement combines TRBV7-8 with TRBJ2-7; the D gene is perhaps TRBD2, from 6 matching bases. Its CDR3 holds 15 amino acids, cysteine through phenylalanine. The sequence is cut down to CDR3 DNA, 45 bases in frame from base 1. Between the V and J ends, shortened by 6 bases and 7 bases respectively, the junction contains 22 bases. The germline V gene sets CDR1 to SGHVS and CDR2 to FQNEAQ.